This T cell receptor beta chain stems from a study of low-dose radiotherapy and immunotherapy resistance in tumors. The CDR3 has 17 residues. The V gene end was trimmed by 6 bases and the J gene end by 2 bases; junction bases not matched to a gene: 7. TRAV- and TRBV-specific primers were used for first-strand cDNA, which covered alpha and beta chains. The authors amplified TCRs for approximately 18 PCR cycles with a constant-region primer and a V-primer adapter. Via MiXCR, TCRdb re-called the reads, giving one row per CDR3 protein. The sample holds around 65,000 distinct CDR3 sequences; around 27% are singletons and the top ten take 6.6%. This clonotype was detected many times. Time point meaning: before trial treatment.

The sample consisted of PBMCs, taken before treatment. V and J are TRBV23-1 and TRBJ2-2; 12 bases are a match to TRBD2. TRBV23-1 is an ORF, with its function uncertain. This clonotype was obtained from a male donor with rectosigmoid adenocarcinoma. CDR3 DNA: TGCGCCAGCAGGTTTCTTGGACTAGCGGGAAACACCGGGGAGCTGTTTTTT. Translating gives CASRFLGLAGNTGELFF.